Below, 10 T cell receptor beta chains from the same sample are listed, as sequenced in a study of blood T cell repertoires in COVID-19. Assay used: immunoSEQ multiplex PCR; TCRdb lists only in-frame clones, some missing. This table holds a few hundred thousand clones, 88% found once. The source material was peripheral blood. Source of these receptors: a woman aged 30 to 39 who had recovered from COVID-19.

This clone was counted a single time. The chain employs TRBV30 and TRBJ1-3, with D hard to call. CDR3 length: 13 amino acids. V was trimmed by 2 bases and J by 6 bases, leaving 11 bases between them. In germline, CDR1 is GTSNPN, CDR2 SVGIG (reference sequence). CDR3 sequence reads: CAWSSNEANTIYF. The CDR3 nucleotides read TGTGCCTGGAGTAGCAACGAGGCAAACACCATATATTTT.

V gene TRBV6-5 combines with J gene TRBJ1-4; 7 positions agree with TRBD1. V shed 8 bases and J 7 bases; nucleotides not matched to a gene: 10. The CDR3 has 14 amino acids. Germline CDR1 MNHEY, CDR2 SVGAGI. The CDR3 reads CASSRTGRLEKLFF. Written as DNA, the CDR3 is TGTGCCAGCTCCCGGACAGGACGTCTTGAAAAACTGTTTTTT.

The CDR3 region has the DNA TGCGCCAGCAGCCAAGGGGGGCGTCGCACCGAGCAGTACTTC. It encodes CASSQGGRRTEQYF. This chain uses TRBV4-1 with TRBJ2-7; tentatively, D is TRBD1 (6 bases). V shed 1 base and J shed 6 bases, with 13 bases lying between them. Per the germline V gene, CDR1 is MGHRA and CDR2 is YSYEKL. CDR3 size: 14 residues.

The chain uses TRBV6-5 and TRBJ1-2; D is possibly TRBD1 (6 bases). This CDR3 is built from 14 residues. Germline V gene sequence: CDR1 MNHEY, CDR2 SVGAGI. V was clipped by 2 bases and J by 8 bases, with 15 bases between them. CDR3 bases: TGTGCCAGCAGTTACCTGCGGGCAGGGGAAGGCTACACCTTC. Residues: CASSYLRAGEGYTF.

Here the CDR3 reads CASSTGQGNTGELFF. For the CDR3, the DNA is TGCGCCAGCAGCACCGGCCAGGGGAACACCGGGGAGCTGTTTTTT. This rearrangement joins TRBV5-1 to TRBJ2-2; perhaps TRBD1 as D (5 bases). The CDR3 spans 15 residues. Germline CDR1 is SGHRS and CDR2 is YFSETQ. V shed 4 bases and J shed 1 base, with 11 bases lying between them.

V and J are TRBV3-1 (or the pseudogene TRBV3-2) and TRBJ1-6; D is ambiguous. Trimming shortened V by 1 base and J by 0 bases, and 10 bases separated the two germline ends. The CDR3 sequence is 17 residues long. From germline, CDR1 is LGHDT and CDR2 YNNKEL (reference sequence). The CDR3, as DNA: TGTGCCAGCAGCCAAGGGATCCACAGCTCCTATAATTCACCCCTCCACTTT. Its protein is CASSQGIHSSYNSPLHF.

The chain joins TRBV28 to TRBJ2-7; TRBD1 aligns across 9 bases. Germline trimming cut 5 bases from V and 2 bases from J; bases unmatched to any gene: 4. Germline CDR1 is MDHEN and CDR2 is SYDVKM. This CDR3 contains 14 residues. The CDR3 DNA is TGTGCCAGCAGTCTTGGACAGGGGCCCTACGAGCAGTACTTC. Protein product: CASSLGQGPYEQYF.

This clone was counted at least ten times. The chain joins TRBV6-6 to TRBJ2-3; 10 bases are shared with TRBD2. The CDR3 runs to 15 residues. Germline CDR1 and CDR2: MNHNY and SVGAGI (reference sequence). V gave up 4 bases and J gave up 4 bases; unmatched junction bases: 5. This CDR3 reads CASSLSSGGADTQYF. The CDR3 nucleotides read TGTGCCAGCAGTTTATCTAGCGGGGGCGCAGATACGCAGTATTTT.

This chain connects TRBV4-2 to TRBJ1-1; TRBD1 might be the D (5 bases). The CDR3 extends over 14 amino acids. V was trimmed by 0 bases and J by 8 bases, leaving 13 bases between them. Looked up from germline, CDR1 is LGHNA and CDR2 is YNFKEQ. The CDR3 here is CASSQDSPGVEAFF. The CDR3 DNA reads TGTGCCAGCAGCCAAGACTCACCGGGGGTGGAAGCTTTCTTT.

The CDR3 nucleotides read TGTGCCAGAAGCTTGGAGATGCGGGGGGCCTACTTCTCCTACGAGCAGTACTTC. It is translated as CARSLEMRGAYFSYEQYF. V usage is TRBV5-3 and J usage is TRBJ2-7; 8 bases are a match to TRBD2. TRBV5-3 is labeled an ORF, and its function is uncertain. The CDR3 runs 18 residues. V shed 0 bases, J shed 0 bases, and the junction held 11 bases outside the gene matches.